These T cell receptor beta chains were read from a single sample in a study of T cell repertoires in cytomegalovirus infection. From the reads, TCRdb called clonotypes with MiXCR, one entry per CDR3 protein. The data show approximately 190,000 distinct CDR3 sequences, 28% seen once. Source material: PBMCs. The receptors shown here come from a human donor in good health (CMV status not recorded). Some clones in this sample may be carry-over from other donors' samples. Both conserved end residues are part of each CDR3. Fields, in order: CDR3 length, V gene, clone size, J gene, D gene, CDR3 protein, CDR3 DNA. A D gene is named only where the DNA matches it firmly. A row's size may be missing; if present it is once, few, many or a size class.

>15|TRBV12-3/TRBV12-4|-|TRBJ2-3|-
CASSQWTGVKDTQYF
TGTGCCAGCAGTCAGTGGACTGGGGTTAAGGATACGCAGTATTTT
>15|TRBV15|-|TRBJ1-2|-
CATSRDYPGDYGYTF
TGTGCCACCAGCAGAGATTACCCGGGAGACTATGGCTACACCTTC
>14|TRBV4-2|few|TRBJ1-2|TRBD1
CASSQGQGAPGYTF
TGTGCCAGCAGCCAGGGACAGGGGGCTCCTGGCTACACCTTC
>15|TRBV7-2|-|TRBJ1-4|-
CASSLRRATNQKLFF
TGTGCCAGCAGCTTGCGACGGGCAACTAATCAAAAACTGTTTTTT
>15|TRBV12-5|-|TRBJ1-5|-
CASGLVLGSNQPQHF
TGTGCTAGTGGTTTGGTACTTGGTAGCAATCAGCCCCAGCATTTT
>15|TRBV12-5|-|TRBJ2-2|-
CASGLVTREAGELFF
TGTGCTAGTGGTTTGGTAACGAGGGAAGCCGGGGAGCTGTTTTTT
>14|TRBV6-2/TRBV6-3|-|TRBJ2-5|TRBD1
CASRPTGGGGTQYF
TGTGCCAGCAGACCGACAGGGGGCGGCGGGACCCAGTACTTC
>14|TRBV6-2/TRBV6-3|few|TRBJ1-2|-
CASRSAGAHYGYTF
TGTGCCAGCAGGTCAGCGGGGGCCCACTATGGCTACACCTTC
>15|TRBV15|-|TRBJ1-2|-
CATSRAKTANYGYTF
TGTGCCACCAGCAGAGCTAAGACGGCAAACTATGGCTACACCTTC
>15|TRBV11-2|once|TRBJ2-7|TRBD1
CASSLADRLIGEQYF
TGTGCCAGCAGCTTAGCGGACAGGTTAATTGGGGAGCAGTACTTC
>13|TRBV19|many|TRBJ1-5|-
CATAPDSNQPQHF
TGTGCCACTGCGCCGGACAGCAATCAGCCCCAGCATTTT
>15|TRBV6-5|few|TRBJ2-1|TRBD1
CASSPGQRKGNEQFF
TGTGCCAGCAGCCCGGGACAGAGGAAGGGGAATGAGCAGTTCTTC
>16|TRBV7-2|once|TRBJ2-7|TRBD2
CASSLGGAGGGYEQYF
TGTGCCAGCAGCCTAGGGGGGGCCGGGGGGGGTTACGAGCAGTACTTC
>13|TRBV7-3|many|TRBJ1-2|-
CASSLQPGSGYTF
TGTGCCAGCAGCTTACAGCCAGGGAGTGGCTACACCTTC
>14|TRBV12-3/TRBV12-4|-|TRBJ2-5|-
CASSPDRRKETQYF
TGTGCCAGCAGTCCGGACAGACGAAAAGAGACCCAGTACTTC
>15|TRBV7-3|few|TRBJ2-1|-
CASSLIASLYNEQFF
TGTGCCAGCAGCTTAATAGCGTCCCTTTACAATGAGCAGTTCTTC
>14|TRBV29-1|many|TRBJ2-1|TRBD1
CSVDPGGALNEQFF
TGCAGCGTTGACCCAGGGGGCGCGTTAAATGAGCAGTTCTTC
>17|TRBV5-4|-|TRBJ1-1|TRBD1
CASTSRQGPSMNIEAFF
TGTGCCAGCACCTCTAGACAGGGACCCTCCATGAACATTGAAGCTTTCTTT
>16|TRBV12-3/TRBV12-4|-|TRBJ2-2|-
CASSSLGQLNTGELFF
TGTGCCAGCAGTTCACTTGGACAGCTGAACACCGGGGAGCTGTTTTTT
>14|TRBV20-1|few|TRBJ1-3|-
CSATQVSSGNTIYF
TGCAGTGCCACACAGGTCAGCTCTGGAAACACCATATATTTT
>15|TRBV7-2|many|TRBJ2-3|-
CASSEDLVGGSAQYF
TGTGCCAGCAGCGAGGATCTGGTGGGGGGTTCCGCGCAGTATTTT
>15|TRBV2|-|TRBJ1-2|-
CASAEEIYTLYGYTF
TGTGCCAGCGCTGAGGAAATTTACACCCTCTATGGCTACACCTTC
>15|TRBV4-1|-|TRBJ1-4|-
CASSQDFATNEKLFF
TGCGCCAGCAGCCAAGATTTTGCAACTAATGAAAAACTGTTTTTT
>17|TRBV7-9|once|TRBJ2-5|TRBD1
CASSRGSGTGERETQYF
TGTGCCAGCAGCCGGGGGTCCGGGACAGGGGAGAGAGAGACCCAGTACTTC
>13|TRBV2|-|TRBJ2-1|-
CASKVYRTNEQFF
TGTGCCAGCAAGGTTTACAGGACCAATGAGCAGTTCTTC
>16|TRBV6-6|-|TRBJ2-2|TRBD2
CASSYGREGYTGELFF
TGTGCCAGCAGTTACGGTCGGGAGGGGTACACCGGGGAGCTGTTTTTT
>17|TRBV5-5|few|TRBJ1-3|TRBD1
CASSLQGANFGGNTIYF
TGTGCCAGCAGCTTGCAGGGGGCCAACTTTGGAGGAAACACCATATATTTT
>14|TRBV7-3|once|TRBJ2-3|TRBD1
CASSQGESTDMQYF
TGTGCCAGCAGCCAGGGGGAGAGCACAGATATGCAGTATTTT
>11|TRBV20-1|few|TRBJ2-7|-
CSARSLYEQYF
TGCAGTGCTAGAAGCCTCTACGAGCAGTACTTC
>15|TRBV6-5|-|TRBJ2-7|-
CASSPSWGKTHEQYF
TGTGCCAGCAGCCCGTCGTGGGGGAAAACCCACGAGCAGTACTTC
>15|TRBV7-2|few|TRBJ1-4|-
CASSPRGGVDEKLFF
TGTGCCAGCAGCCCAAGGGGCGGGGTAGATGAAAAACTGTTTTTT
>16|TRBV15|-|TRBJ2-3|-
CATSRDAGVGTDTQYF
TGTGCCACCAGCAGAGATGCAGGGGTCGGAACAGATACGCAGTATTTT
>16|TRBV30|few|TRBJ2-1|-
CAWSDMTGRTYNEQFF
TGTGCCTGGAGTGATATGACAGGGAGGACCTACAATGAGCAGTTCTTC
>15|TRBV11-2|few|TRBJ2-1|TRBD2
CASSLGVAGGNEQFF
TGTGCCAGCAGCCTGGGGGTAGCGGGGGGCAATGAGCAGTTCTTC
>14|TRBV7-2|many|TRBJ1-1|-
CASRPAAGDVEAFF
TGTGCCAGCAGACCGGCCGCCGGGGATGTTGAAGCTTTCTTT
>14|TRBV30|once|TRBJ1-5|-
CAWSAPTENQPQHF
TGTGCCTGGAGTGCACCGACAGAGAATCAGCCCCAGCATTTT
>16|TRBV19|few|TRBJ2-2|-
CASSMGQPQMTGELFF
TGTGCCAGTAGTATGGGGCAGCCTCAAATGACCGGGGAGCTGTTTTTT
>12|TRBV30|-|TRBJ1-1|-
CAWSMGIPEAFF
TGTGCCTGGAGTATGGGCATCCCTGAAGCTTTCTTT
>14|TRBV7-2|few|TRBJ2-3|-
CASSLSQGQNTQYF
TGTGCCAGCAGCTTAAGCCAGGGACAAAATACGCAGTATTTT
>15|TRBV7-9|-|TRBJ2-1|-
CASSLLPTVDNEQFF
TGTGCCAGCAGCTTACTACCCACTGTCGACAATGAGCAGTTCTTC
>14|TRBV2|-|TRBJ2-7|-
CASSAGLSSYEQYF
TGTGCCAGCAGTGCCGGACTTAGCTCCTACGAGCAGTACTTC
>13|TRBV6-2/TRBV6-3|-|TRBJ1-2|-
CASSSLTSYGYTF
TGTGCCAGCAGTTCCTTGACCTCCTATGGCTACACCTTC
>14|TRBV12-3/TRBV12-4|-|TRBJ1-6|TRBD1
CASSFRGQNSPLHF
TGTGCCAGCAGTTTCAGGGGGCAAAATTCACCCCTCCACTTT
>16|TRBV7-3|-|TRBJ2-3|-
CASSLRDRLSVDTQYF
TGTGCCAGCAGCTTACGGGACCGCCTGTCGGTGGATACGCAGTATTTT
>16|TRBV7-2|many|TRBJ2-7|TRBD2
CASSLAGGGGSYEQYF
TGTGCCAGCAGCTTAGCGGGAGGCGGGGGCTCCTACGAGCAGTACTTC
>14|TRBV5-8|few|TRBJ1-1|-
CASSLGARNTEAFF
TGTGCCAGCAGCTTGGGGGCGAGGAACACTGAAGCTTTCTTT
>14|TRBV5-4|few|TRBJ1-2|TRBD1
CASSLGQGTNGYTF
TGTGCCAGCAGCTTGGGACAGGGAACGAATGGCTACACCTTC
>16|TRBV18|-|TRBJ1-1|-
CASSPRAEFMNTEAFF
TGTGCCAGCTCACCACGAGCGGAGTTCATGAACACTGAAGCTTTCTTT
>15|TRBV11-2|-|TRBJ2-3|TRBD2
CASSLVAGGPNTQYF
TGTGCCAGCAGCTTAGTGGCGGGGGGGCCAAATACGCAGTATTTT
>11|TRBV29-1|-|TRBJ1-2|-
CSVDGPYGYTF
TGCAGCGTTGATGGTCCCTATGGCTACACCTTC
>14|TRBV11-2|-|TRBJ1-1|-
CASSRDTLDTEAFF
TGTGCCAGCAGCAGGGACACCCTGGACACTGAAGCTTTCTTT
>13|TRBV11-2|-|TRBJ2-7|-
CASSLGRVGEQYF
TGTGCCAGCAGCTTAGGGAGGGTCGGTGAGCAGTACTTC
>14|TRBV14|few|TRBJ1-2|-
CASSQDKVRYGYTF
TGTGCCAGCAGCCAAGATAAAGTCCGCTATGGCTACACCTTC
>16|TRBV4-3|-|TRBJ1-1|-
CASSHSGGWGPTEAFF
TGCGCCAGCAGCCACTCTGGGGGCTGGGGGCCTACTGAAGCTTTCTTT
>14|TRBV14|-|TRBJ1-2|-
CASSQLGRGVGYTF
TGTGCCAGCAGCCAACTGGGGCGGGGAGTTGGCTACACCTTC
>17|TRBV7-8|many|TRBJ1-1|TRBD1
CASSPAGAGGWNTEAFF
TGTGCCAGCAGCCCAGCAGGGGCAGGGGGCTGGAACACTGAAGCTTTCTTT
>18|TRBV7-9|-|TRBJ1-4|-
CASSSARGGTATNEKLFF
TGTGCCAGCAGCTCCGCCCGGGGGGGGACTGCAACTAATGAAAAACTGTTTTTT
>15|TRBV6-6|once|TRBJ2-2|-
CASSPREANTGELFF
TGTGCCAGCAGCCCCAGAGAAGCGAACACCGGGGAGCTGTTTTTT
>16|TRBV12-3/TRBV12-4|-|TRBJ2-1|TRBD1
CASSIGQVVSYNEQFF
TGTGCCAGCAGTATCGGACAGGTTGTATCCTACAATGAGCAGTTCTTC